Each of the 5 T cell receptor beta chains below was sequenced from the same sample in a study of beta chain features in type 1 diabetes. Expressed TCRB transcripts were sequenced after all isolated RNA was converted to cDNA. Using immunoSEQ multiplex PCR, the repertoire was profiled, and TCRdb retains in-frame clones only, with some absent. Of about 900,000 clones in the sample, under 20% were seen once. Sequencing was carried out using naive CD4+ T cells from blood. Every receptor here comes from a woman aged 18 to 35 in good health.

This clone appeared a few times. V is TRBV5-4 and J is TRBJ1-5; 9 bases fit TRBD1. Trimming took 4 bases from V and 7 from J; bases not matched to a gene: 15. Germline CDR1 SGHNT, CDR2 YYREEE (reference sequence). The CDR3 is made up of 17 amino acids. CDR3 nucleotides: TGTGCCAGCAGCCAAGACGCTGGGACAGGGTGGAACCAGCCCCAGCATTTT. Translation gives CASSQDAGTGWNQPQHF.

This clone was seen only a few times. This chain uses TRBV7-8 with TRBJ2-1; D unresolved. The CDR3 totals 14 residues. The V end was cut by 2 bases, the J end by 6 bases, with 11 bases between. Germline values: CDR1 SGHVS, CDR2 FQNEAQ. The CDR3 nucleotides are TGTGCCAGCAGCTTATGGCGTATGGGCAATGAGCAGTTCTTC. This gives the protein CASSLWRMGNEQFF.

This rearrangement joins TRBV18 to TRBJ1-1, with a weak D call TRBD1 (6 bases). CDR3 length equals 13 residues. Trimming cost V 6 bases and J 4 bases, with 12 bases left between them. The germline CDR1 and CDR2 sequences are KGHSH and LQKENI. CDR3 sequence reads: CASSKNRVTEAFF. In DNA, the CDR3 is TGTGCCAGCTCCAAAAACAGGGTCACTGAAGCTTTCTTT.

V and J are TRBV7-2 and TRBJ2-1; D is undetermined. Per germline, CDR1 SGHTA and CDR2 FQGNSA. V was cut by 2 bases and J by 5 bases, with 7 bases left in between. The CDR3 sequence is 13 residues long. The CDR3 region is CASSLSENNEQFF. For the CDR3, the DNA is TGTGCCAGCAGCTTATCAGAGAACAATGAGCAGTTCTTC.

There are a few counts of this clone. CDR3 loop: CASSVGLAIYTDTQYF. CDR3 DNA sequence: TGTGCCAGCAGCGTAGGGCTAGCGATCTATACAGATACGCAGTATTTT. The rearrangement links TRBV9 to TRBJ2-3; possibly TRBD2 for D (6 bases). Per the germline V gene, CDR1 is SGDLS and CDR2 is YYNGEE. The V end lost 0 bases, the J end lost 3 bases, and 14 bases lay between the germline ends. The CDR3 has 16 amino acids.